Below are 10 T cell receptor beta chains sequenced from a single sample in a study of blood T cell repertoires in COVID-19 (dated by TCRdb to the early 2020s). Library prep was done by the immunoSEQ multiplex PCR assay. Imported from immuneACCESS, the table was reduced by TCRdb to in-frame sequences with V and J called. These copies leave out some clones; in studies compared against another copy, an unresolved V gene accounts for under half, and the cause of the remainder is not known. This sample gives about 56,000 clones in total; approximately 81% of them show up just once. The ten most abundant clones make up 10% to 15% of the sample. The sequenced sample consisted of peripheral blood. These receptors were collected from a woman of 80 years or more with acute or convalescent COVID-19.

The CDR3 nucleotides read TGTGCCAGCAGCGCGGTGGGGGGAGACTATCAGCCCCAGCATTTT. Amino acid sequence: CASSAVGGDYQPQHF. The chain combines TRBV5-5 with TRBJ1-5; possible D gene TRBD1, 5 bases. Germline CDR1 SGHKS, CDR2 YYEKEE (reference sequence). V lost 4 bases and J lost 5, with 16 bases in between. There are 15 residues in the CDR3.

This clone was observed once. The chain couples TRBV5-1 to TRBJ1-1; 7 bases map to TRBD1. The CDR3 is made up of 15 amino acids. Germline V gene lookup returns CDR1 SGHRS and CDR2 YFSETQ. With V trimmed by 5 bases and J by 6 bases, 13 bases remained unmatched. The CDR3 sequence is CASSETGLRSAEAFF. The CDR3 coding sequence is TGCGCCAGCAGTGAGACAGGGTTGAGGAGCGCTGAAGCTTTCTTT.

The chain uses TRBV11-3 and TRBJ1-1; TRBD1 is a possible D gene (5 bases). This CDR3 spans 16 amino acids. Germline-derived CDR1 and CDR2 are SGHNT and YENEEA. The V gene lost 0 bases and the J gene lost 5 bases, with 16 bases spanning the gap. DNA of the CDR3: TGTGCCAGCAGCTTAGAAAAGACAGAAAAGGGGACTGAAGCTTTCTTT. Translated, it gives CASSLEKTEKGTEAFF.

This chain uses TRBV2 with TRBJ1-2; TRBD1 agrees at 7 bases. The germline V gene encodes CDR1 SNHLY and CDR2 FYNNEI. Trimming removed 5 bases from V and 8 bases from J; junction bases left unmatched: 11. CDR3 length: 14 amino acids. This CDR3 is CASSILLGQDGYTF. As DNA, the CDR3 is TGTGCCAGCAGTATACTCCTCGGACAGGACGGCTACACCTTC.

The chain is built from TRBV5-6 and TRBJ2-2; maybe TRBD2 (6 bases). The CDR3 loop spans 16 amino acids. The germline V gene has CDR1 SGHDT and CDR2 YYEEEE. V was clipped by 3 bases and J by 1 base, with 13 bases between them. CDR3 DNA: TGTGCCAGCAGCTCGAGGTGGGGAGGGAACACCGGGGAGCTGTTTTTT. Its translation: CASSSRWGGNTGELFF.

Written as DNA, the CDR3 is TGCAGCGCGGCAAAGGCGGGTAATTCTGAAGCTTTCTTT. Translated: CSAAKAGNSEAFF. The chain uses TRBV29-1 and TRBJ1-1; no clear D gene. Per the germline V gene, CDR1 is SQVTM and CDR2 is ANQGSEA. The CDR3 is 13 amino acids. Trimming took 7 bases from V and 6 from J, leaving 18 bases between them. The full variable domain, in which reference TRBV29-1 and TRBJ1-1 provide the parts outside the CDR3, is SAVISQKPSRDICQRGTSLTIQCQVDSQVTMMFWYRQQPGQSLTLIATANQGSEATYESGFVIDKFPISRPNLTFSTLTVSNMSPEDSSIYLCSAAKAGNSEAFFGQGTRLTVV.

V and J are TRBV4-2 and TRBJ1-5; D ambiguous. With 7 bases removed from V and 5 bases from J, the gap between germline ends came to 18 bases. Germline-derived CDR1 and CDR2 are LGHNA and YNFKEQ. The CDR3 loop spans 15 amino acids. This CDR3 is CASTPQFGTDQPQHF. CDR3 nucleotide sequence: TGTGCCAGCACCCCCCAATTCGGCACAGATCAGCCCCAGCATTTT.

The chain links TRBV7-6 to TRBJ1-1, with 8 positions matching TRBD1. Germline CDR1 SGHVS, CDR2 FNYEAQ. The CDR3 length is 15 residues. V lost 5 bases to trimming and J lost 1 base; unmatched junction nucleotides: 6. The DNA of the CDR3 is TGTGCCAGCAGCCCGGGACAGGACGCGAACACTGAAGCTTTCTTT. Amino acids: CASSPGQDANTEAFF.

The chain's CDR3 is CASSQTGTNEKLFF. For the CDR3, the DNA is TGCGCCAGCAGCCAAACAGGAACTAATGAAAAACTGTTTTTT. The J gene is TRBJ1-4, the V gene TRBV4-1; D is possibly TRBD1 (5 bases). V was clipped by 2 bases and J by 1 base, with 5 bases between them. Germline V gene sequence: CDR1 MGHRA, CDR2 YSYEKL. The CDR3 loop spans 14 amino acids.

The rearrangement joins TRBV20-1 to TRBJ1-1; 11 bases map to TRBD1. The length of the CDR3 is 19 residues. V lost 3 bases to trimming and J lost 0 bases; unmatched junction nucleotides: 15. Germline loops: CDR1 DFQATT, CDR2 SNEGSKA (reference sequence). The CDR3 is CSASRGDWTGGYMNTEAFF. The CDR3 DNA sequence: TGCAGTGCTAGTCGTGGGGATTGGACAGGGGGCTACATGAACACTGAAGCTTTCTTT.